This TCR beta chain was recorded in a study of blood T cell repertoires in COVID-19. Overall study context: Samples taken during acute and convalescent COVID-19 were collected in the United States, Italy and Spain. Nucleic acid was either cDNA or gDNA, and it came from T cells, B-cell-depleted T cells, or PBMCs.

Two negative PCRs, clearance, or symptom resolution were required of recovered Cohort 3 donors. Methods used by the authors: Reference gene primers were amplified, and this amplification served to estimate nucleated cell counts. The data were produced by immunoSEQ multiplex PCR, yet TCRdb's version contains in-frame clones alone and is incomplete. The V and J calls and clone size are taken from that table; D and trimming were inferred from the DNA. Among roughly 330,000 clones listed, about 85% were seen once. The sample was PBMCs or T cells enriched from blood (not recorded which). The sequence was collected from a woman aged 25 to 45 who had recovered from COVID-19.

The CDR3 reads CSASGGYTF. The DNA of the CDR3 is TGCAGTGCTTCAGGTGGCTACACCTTC. The genes are TRBV20-1 and TRBJ1-2; no clear D. CDR3 length equals 9 residues. V gave up 5 bases and J gave up 7 bases, with 5 bases separating them. CDR1 and CDR2 from the germline V gene are DFQATT and SNEGSKA (reference sequence).